The clone carrying this TCR beta chain has at least ten counts. The antigen is unknown. Via MiXCR, TCRdb re-called the 5' RACE reads, giving one row per CDR3 protein. Of about 65,000 distinct CDR3 sequences in the sample, 4.1% are singletons; the top ten hold roughly 2.7%. Germline V gene sequence: CDR1 SGHVS, CDR2 FNYEAQ. The CDR3 spans 12 residues. V lost 10 bases to trimming and J lost 4 bases, with 10 bases between them. Unsorted libraries were generated from 2 million PBMCs held at -80 degrees C. This sample is drawn from a study of neurological immune-mediated disorders. Findings and limits, study-wide: The level of TCR clonal expansion was highest in patients with HTLV-1-associated myelopathy and lowest in multiple sclerosis, where it fell below the level seen in healthy controls.

The sequencing input was PBMCs. This receptor was identified in a man in his forties or fifties with multiple sclerosis. The chain links TRBV7-6 to TRBJ2-2; D may be TRBD1 (5 bases). The CDR3 region is CATVGATGELFF. CDR3 DNA: TGTGCCACCGTAGGGGCCACCGGGGAGCTGTTTTTT.